Detailed here is one TCR beta chain. The antigen remains undetermined. This specimen belongs to a study of Ad26.COV2.S vaccination and SARS-CoV-2 variants. Across the whole study: Ad26.COV2.S given intramuscularly, once or twice 56 days apart.

Data came from immunoSEQ multiplex PCR; TCRdb stores just in-frame clones and leaves some out. Among 300,000 to 400,000 clones, roughly 84% were seen once, and the ten largest hold more than 3%. Sample treatment: some 20 received Ad26.COV2.S at low or high dose, single or two shots; 5 received placebo; per-sample allocation not given. Material that was analyzed had been drawn on day 63 after the first vaccine or placebo injection. CDR3 size: 17 residues. Germline CDR1 SGHTS, CDR2 YDEGEE. V shed 4 bases and J 4 bases; nucleotides not matched to a gene: 7. The study's findings and limits: TCR breadth and depth analyses may have underestimated total T cell responses.

The receptor was isolated from a person between 18 and 59 years old who received the Ad26.COV2.S COVID-19 vaccine or a placebo. The gene calls are TRBV5-8 and TRBJ2-1; 14 bases map to TRBD2. Specimen: peripheral blood, collected in a trial of Ad26.COV2.S vaccine versus placebo. The CDR3 is CASSLTSGGAWYNEQFF. The CDR3 DNA reads as TGTGCCAGCAGCCTGACTAGCGGGGGGGCTTGGTACAATGAGCAGTTCTTC. The full variable domain, in which reference TRBV5-8 and TRBJ2-1 provide the parts outside the CDR3, is EAGVTQSPTHLIKTRGQQATLRCSPISGHTSVYWYQQALGLGLQFLLWYDEGEERNRGNFPPRFSGRQFPNYSSELNVNALELEDSALYLCASSLTSGGAWYNEQFFGPGTRLTVL.